This is a list of T cell receptor beta chains from one sample in a study of blood T cell repertoires in COVID-19. Sequencing was performed with immunoSEQ multiplex PCR; in TCRdb, only in-frame clones are kept and a portion is missing. The repertoire has roughly 90,000 clones, roughly 88% of them found once; the top ten carry roughly 25%. Sample: peripheral blood. Source of these receptors: a human donor in a cohort sampled during active COVID-19. Each CDR3 is given with its conserved first and last residue. D genes are given only for firm matches. Rows give clone size only sometimes, using once, few, many, or a class for an expanded clone.

size	V	J	D	DNA	CDR3
.	TRBV18	TRBJ2-7	.	TGTGCCAGCTCACCACCACCCGACAGGTCCTCCTACGAGCAGTACTTC	CASSPPPDRSSYEQYF
.	TRBV10-2	TRBJ2-3	.	TGCGCCAGCAGTGGACCGACAGATGCGGCAGATACGCAGTATTTT	CASSGPTDAADTQYF
.	TRBV5-4	TRBJ2-5	.	TGTGCCAGCAGCTCCCTCGATTCGCTACAGACCCAGTACTTC	CASSSLDSLQTQYF
.	TRBV27	TRBJ2-7	.	TGTGCCAGCAGTTTGGCGGCAGGGTATTCTTACGAGCAGTACTTC	CASSLAAGYSYEQYF
.	TRBV9	TRBJ2-3	TRBD2	TGTGCCAGCAGTCCAAGCGGGGCCCGCCCAGATACGCAGTATTTT	CASSPSGARPDTQYF
.	TRBV5-4	TRBJ2-1	TRBD2	TGTGCCAGCAGTACGAGCGGGGGGAGCTCCTACAATGAGCAGTTCTTC	CASSTSGGSSYNEQFF
.	TRBV9	TRBJ2-2	TRBD2	TGTGCCAGCAGCCTACAACGGGAGGGCCGCGGGGAGCTGTTTTTT	CASSLQREGRGELFF
.	TRBV6-1	TRBJ2-3	.	TGTGCCAGCAGTGAAGCGTGGGGGGGCGGCGCAGATACGCAGTATTTT	CASSEAWGGGADTQYF
.	TRBV18	TRBJ2-4	.	TGTGCCAGCTCACCACCGAGTTCCAAAAACATTCAGTACTTC	CASSPPSSKNIQYF
.	TRBV9	TRBJ2-7	.	TGTGCCAGCTCCGAAGGGGACATCACCTACGAGCAGTACTTC	CASSEGDITYEQYF
.	TRBV6-6	TRBJ2-1	TRBD1	TGTGCCAGCAGTCTGGGACTTGGACAGGGTGAGCAGTTCTTC	CASSLGLGQGEQFF
once	TRBV15	TRBJ2-2	.	TGTGCCACCAGCAGAGCGGGGAACGACGGGGAGCTGTTTTTT	CATSRAGNDGELFF
.	TRBV6-2/TRBV6-3	TRBJ2-5	.	TGTGCCAGCAGCCGAGGGGAGACCCAGTACTTC	CASSRGETQYF
.	TRBV7-2	TRBJ1-5	.	TGTGCCAGCAGCTTAATGGCTTATAGCAATCAGCCCCAGCATTTT	CASSLMAYSNQPQHF
.	TRBV11-2	TRBJ2-1	.	TGTGCCAGCAGCTTAGGGCTAGCGAGTTACAATGAGCAGTTCTTC	CASSLGLASYNEQFF
.	TRBV10-2	TRBJ1-5	.	TGCGCCAGCAGCGCCAGGTTTAGCAATCAGCCCCAGCATTTT	CASSARFSNQPQHF
.	TRBV11-1	TRBJ2-1	.	TGTGCCAGCAGCGAGGGTTCGTACAATGAGCAGTTCTTC	CASSEGSYNEQFF
.	TRBV18	TRBJ1-1	.	TGTGCCAGCTCACCATCCCTTAGGAGTGGCAACACTGAAGCTTTCTTT	CASSPSLRSGNTEAFF
.	TRBV19	TRBJ1-4	TRBD1	TGTGCCAGTAGCCAGGACAGGGACGGAGAAAAACTGTTTTTT	CASSQDRDGEKLFF
few	TRBV10-3	TRBJ2-7	TRBD2	TGTGCCATCGGGGAACCGGGACTAGCGGGATACGAGCAGTACTTC	CAIGEPGLAGYEQYF
.	TRBV7-7	TRBJ2-2	.	TGTGCCAGCAGCTCTTCCGGGACAACGAACACCGGGGAGCTGTTTTTT	CASSSSGTTNTGELFF
.	TRBV4-1	TRBJ1-2	.	TGCGCCAGCAGCCAAGACCCCTCCCTGGGAGATGGCTACACCTTC	CASSQDPSLGDGYTF
.	TRBV7-6	TRBJ2-1	.	TGTGCCAGCAGCATCCTACAGGGTAACAATGAGCAGTTCTTC	CASSILQGNNEQFF
.	TRBV6-5	TRBJ1-6	.	TGTGCCAGCAGTCCGTCCCGCTCCTATAATTCACCCCTCCACTTT	CASSPSRSYNSPLHF
.	TRBV19	TRBJ1-1	TRBD1	TGTGCCAGTAGTACGGGACAGGGGGCGGGTACTGAAGCTTTCTTT	CASSTGQGAGTEAFF
.	TRBV19	TRBJ2-7	TRBD1	TGTGCCAGTAGTCGCCAAATCGGGACAGGGTACTACGAGCAGTACTTC	CASSRQIGTGYYEQYF
.	TRBV14	TRBJ2-6	TRBD2	TGTGCCAGCAGCTCCTGGACTAGCGGTACTGGGGCCAACGTCCTGACTTTC	CASSSWTSGTGANVLTF
.	TRBV4-1	TRBJ1-4	TRBD1	TGCGCCAGCAGCTTCCGGGACAGTAATGAAAAACTGTTTTTT	CASSFRDSNEKLFF
.	TRBV11-2	TRBJ1-1	TRBD1	TGTGCCAGCAGCTTAGTCAAGGGACAGGGGGCTGTAGGAGCTTTCTTT	CASSLVKGQGAVGAFF
.	TRBV4-3	TRBJ1-6	.	TGCGCCAGCAGCCAAGTACGGGAATCACCCCTCCACTTT	CASSQVRESPLHF
.	TRBV6-5	TRBJ2-7	TRBD1	TGTGCCAGCAGGCTGACAGGGTCCTCGGCCGAGCAGTACTTC	CASRLTGSSAEQYF
.	TRBV6-2/TRBV6-3	TRBJ2-7	TRBD2	TGTGCCAGCAGTTACACTTTGGCTAGCGGAACCTACGAGCAGTACTTC	CASSYTLASGTYEQYF
.	TRBV18	TRBJ2-5	.	TGTGCCAGCTCACCACGGCGGGGCCGGGAGACCCAGTACTTC	CASSPRRGRETQYF
.	TRBV4-3	TRBJ2-1	TRBD2	TGCGCCAGCAGCCAGGGACTAGCGTCTCACAATGAGCAGTTCTTC	CASSQGLASHNEQFF
.	TRBV24-1	TRBJ2-1	TRBD2	TGTGCCACCAGTGATACTAGCGGGAGTCCGTACAATGAGCAGTTCTTC	CATSDTSGSPYNEQFF
.	TRBV9	TRBJ2-2	TRBD1	TGTGCCAGCAGCGACCGGGACAGGACCTACACCGGGGAGCTGTTTTTT	CASSDRDRTYTGELFF
.	TRBV4-3	TRBJ2-4	TRBD2	TGCGCCAGCAGCCAGGGACTAGCGGGTATAAACATTCAGTACTTC	CASSQGLAGINIQYF
.	TRBV14	TRBJ2-3	.	TGTGCCAGCAGCCACCTGACGGGGGATACGCAGTATTTT	CASSHLTGDTQYF
once	TRBV5-1	TRBJ2-5	TRBD2	TGCGCCAGCCTACCGGGACTAGCGGGACCGATTTTCCAAGAGACCCAGTACTTC	CASLPGLAGPIFQETQYF
.	TRBV5-4	TRBJ2-7	TRBD1	TGTGCCAGCAGCCTCCGGGACAGCGCCTACGAGCAGTACTTC	CASSLRDSAYEQYF
once	TRBV5-5	TRBJ2-1	TRBD2	TGTGCCAGCAGCTTTATCGGGCTAGCGGGAGGTGAGCAGTTCTTC	CASSFIGLAGGEQFF
once	TRBV5-6	TRBJ1-2	TRBD1	TGTGCCAGCAGGAACACCGGGACAGGGAAGGGCTACACCTTC	CASRNTGTGKGYTF
.	TRBV3-1/TRBV3-2	TRBJ2-5	TRBD2	TGTGCCAGCAGCCCCTTTTTAGCGGGGAGACAAGAGACCCAGTACTTC	CASSPFLAGRQETQYF